The next 26 T cell receptor beta chains were all read from a single sample in a study of somatic mutations in cytotoxic T cells in rheumatoid arthritis. TCRdb's copy holds only in-frame clones and misses some; the assay was immunoSEQ multiplex PCR. The sample lists 15,000 to 20,000 clones, 65% to 85% seen once, with around 9.3% in the top ten. Sequenced material: CD8+ T cells sorted from blood. The receptor source for this set is an adult with rheumatoid arthritis.

This clone showed up just once. The CDR3 nucleotides read TGCGCCAGCAGCCCCCAGGGGAGTTCTAGCGGGGGGTTGGGGCAGTTCTTC. This sequence encodes CASSPQGSSSGGLGQFF. The chain joins TRBV4-1 to TRBJ2-1; 11 positions agree with TRBD2. CDR3 length: 17 residues. Germline CDR1 is MGHRA and CDR2 is YSYEKL. The trim removed 4 bases at V and 12 bases at J, leaving 17 bases unmatched.

This chain uses TRBV6-1 with TRBJ2-7; the match to TRBD2 covers 7 bases. The CDR3 spans 15 residues. The J segment lost 4 bases and the V segment lost 0 bases, leaving 6 bases of the junction unmatched. Per the germline V gene, CDR1 is MNHNS and CDR2 is SASEGT. The CDR3 DNA reads TGTGCCAGCAGTGAAGCGAGCGGGGTCAGGTACGAGCAGTACTTC. This sequence encodes CASSEASGVRYEQYF.

This rearrangement joins TRBV25-1 to TRBJ1-2, with a tentative D call TRBD1 (6 bases). Germline V gene lookup returns CDR1 MGHDK and CDR2 SYGVNS. The CDR3 spans 12 residues. Trimming removed 2 bases from V and 6 bases from J, with 7 bases in between. CDR3 bases: TGTGCCAGCAGTGAAGCAGGGGATGGCTACACCTTC. The encoded protein is CASSEAGDGYTF.

The rearrangement uses TRBV5-6 and TRBJ2-3; TRBD1 matches 10 bases. In germline, CDR1 is SGHDT, CDR2 YYEEEE. This CDR3 is 14 amino acids long. The J segment lost 4 bases and the V segment lost 3 bases, leaving 2 bases of the junction unmatched. CDR3 DNA: TGTGCCAGCAGCTCAGGACAGGGGGCAGATACGCAGTATTTT. Amino acids: CASSSGQGADTQYF.

V and J are TRBV4-1 and TRBJ2-5, with TRBD2 matching over 13 bases. Germline V lookup: CDR1 MGHRA, CDR2 YSYEKL. CDR3 length: 16 amino acids. V was pared by 0 bases and J by 2 bases, with 0 bases of the junction left unmatched. Written as DNA, the CDR3 is TGCGCCAGCAGCCAAGAACTAGCGGGGGGGCAAGAGACCCAGTACTTC. As protein: CASSQELAGGQETQYF.

In this sample, this clone turned up a few times. This rearrangement joins TRBV6-6 to TRBJ1-1, with 7 positions matching TRBD1. V lost 6 bases and J lost 3; bases outside the gene matches: 4. The CDR3 is 13 residues long. Germline CDR1 is MNHNY and CDR2 is SVGAGI (reference sequence). The CDR3 loop reads CASSQGEDTEAFF. The CDR3 DNA reads as TGTGCCAGCAGCCAGGGGGAGGACACTGAAGCTTTCTTT.

A few counts support this clone. This chain connects TRBV4-1 to TRBJ1-1; TRBD1 might be the D (5 bases). The CDR3 sequence is 14 residues long. Per germline, CDR1 MGHRA and CDR2 YSYEKL. Trimming removed 2 bases at V and 4 bases at J, with 11 bases between. CDR3 residues: CASSQTPGSTEAFF. In DNA form, the CDR3 reads TGCGCCAGCAGCCAAACCCCAGGGAGCACTGAAGCTTTCTTT.

This sequence joins TRBV7-9 and TRBJ1-1, with 8 positions matching TRBD1. This CDR3 has 15 amino acids. After removal of 4 bases from V and 1 base from J, the junction contained 5 bases not matched to a gene. Per germline, CDR1 SEHNR and CDR2 FQNEAQ (reference sequence). The chain's CDR3 is CASSSRQGPNTEAFF. CDR3 nucleotide sequence: TGTGCCAGCAGCTCACGACAGGGGCCGAACACTGAAGCTTTCTTT.

This clone was seen a single time. This chain's CDR3 is CASSYSMRGHYGYTF. DNA for the CDR3: TGTGCCAGCAGTTACTCGATGAGGGGGCACTATGGCTACACCTTC. The V gene is TRBV6-5, the J gene TRBJ1-2; 7 nucleotides agree with TRBD1. This CDR3 contains 15 residues. V trimming: 0 bases; J trimming: 3 bases; junction bases outside the gene matches: 4. Germline CDR1 reads MNHEY; CDR2 reads SVGAGI.

V is TRBV9 and J is TRBJ1-1; a weak D match, TRBD1 (5 bases). This CDR3 comprises 15 residues. The V gene lost 3 bases and the J gene lost 1 base, with 13 bases spanning the gap. From germline, CDR1 is SGDLS and CDR2 YYNGEE. CDR3 amino acids: CASSDPPGGNTEAFF. CDR3 nucleotide sequence: TGTGCCAGCAGCGATCCTCCTGGGGGGAACACTGAAGCTTTCTTT.

V gene TRBV29-1 combines with J gene TRBJ2-7, with unresolved D. The CDR3 is 13 residues long. V was clipped by 5 bases and J by 0 bases, with 11 bases between them. Germline loops: CDR1 SQVTM, CDR2 ANQGSEA. CDR3 DNA sequence: TGCAGCGTTATTCGGCAGAGCTCCTACGAGCAGTACTTC. It translates to CSVIRQSSYEQYF.

This clone was found a few times. The chain recombines TRBV7-2 with TRBJ1-5; D is unclear. The germline V gene encodes CDR1 SGHTA and CDR2 FQGNSA. The germline V and J ends were trimmed by 2 bases and 9 bases, with 17 bases remaining between them. The CDR3 is made up of 15 amino acids. CDR3 loop: CASSLSTLGPRPQHF. The CDR3 region has the DNA TGTGCCAGCAGCTTATCCACCCTTGGTCCACGGCCCCAGCATTTT.

V is TRBV9 and J is TRBJ1-1; perhaps TRBD1 as D (6 bases). There are 15 residues in the CDR3. V was shortened by 4 bases and J by 1 base, with 14 bases between the two germline ends. Per the germline V gene, CDR1 is SGDLS and CDR2 is YYNGEE. CDR3 sequence reads: CASSPERGGNTEAFF. CDR3 nucleotides: TGTGCCAGCAGCCCAGAACGAGGGGGGAACACTGAAGCTTTCTTT. Filled out from reference TRBV9 and TRBJ1-1, the complete variable domain reads DSGVTQTPKHLITATGQRVTLRCSPRSGDLSVYWYQQSLDQGLQFLIQYYNGEERAKGNILERFSAQQFPDLHSELNLSSLELGDSALYFCASSPERGGNTEAFFGQGTRLTVV.

The chain employs TRBV7-8 and TRBJ1-1; 9 nucleotides agree with TRBD1. Germline values: CDR1 SGHVS, CDR2 FQNEAQ. Trimming removed 1 base from V and 3 bases from J; junction bases left unmatched: 9. The CDR3 sequence is 17 residues long. The CDR3 nucleotides read TGTGCCAGCAGCTTAGGGGTCGGGACAGGGCCTGACACTGAAGCTTTCTTT. Its protein is CASSLGVGTGPDTEAFF.

DNA of the CDR3: TGTGCCAGCACCCCCCGGACAGGGTTGAACACTGAAGCTTTCTTT. It encodes CASTPRTGLNTEAFF. The chain couples TRBV7-9 to TRBJ1-1; 8 nucleotides agree with TRBD1. CDR1 is SEHNR and CDR2 is FQNEAQ in the germline V gene (reference sequence). The CDR3 is made up of 15 amino acids. V was clipped by 7 bases and J by 0 bases; unmatched bases: 7. The full variable domain, its missing parts supplied by reference TRBV7-9 and TRBJ1-1, is DTGVSQNPRHKITKRGQNVTFRCDPISEHNRLYWYRQTLGQGPEFLTYFQNEAQLEKSRLLSDRFSAERPKGSFSTLEIQRTEQGDSAMYLCASTPRTGLNTEAFFGQGTRLTVV.

In its sample, this clone ranks as medium-sized. The chain employs TRBV18 and TRBJ1-1; D gene unclear. Germline lookup yields CDR1 KGHSH and CDR2 LQKENI. CDR3 length: 19 amino acids. V was pared by 2 bases and J by 0 bases, with 22 bases between. Here the CDR3 DNA reads TGTGCCAGCTCACCAACCCCCTATTGGTCCAGGAGCATGAACACTGAAGCTTTCTTT. The encoded protein is CASSPTPYWSRSMNTEAFF.

This rearrangement joins TRBV6-4 to TRBJ2-3, with no clear D. This CDR3 has 13 amino acids. The ends were cut back, 6 bases at V and 0 bases at J, with 7 bases in the middle. Germline CDR1 MRHNA, CDR2 SNTAGT. CDR3 sequence (DNA): TGTGCCAGCAGCCCCAAAAGCACAGATACGCAGTATTTT. Translating gives CASSPKSTDTQYF.

The chain carries TRBV19 and TRBJ1-1; D is ambiguous. Germline-derived CDR1 and CDR2 are LNHDA and SQIVND (reference sequence). Trimming stripped 2 bases from V and 1 base from J, with 11 bases between. This CDR3 comprises 15 residues. CDR3 nucleotide sequence: TGTGCCAGTAGTATATACTCGACTGGGAACACTGAAGCTTTCTTT. Protein: CASSIYSTGNTEAFF.

The DNA of the CDR3 is TGTGCCAGCTCCCCAAAGACCCAGTACTTC. As protein: CASSPKTQYF. The chain uses TRBV18 and TRBJ2-5, with D hard to call. V gave up 6 bases and J gave up 6 bases, with 5 bases separating them. Germline V CDR1 and CDR2: KGHSH, LQKENI. The CDR3 length is 10 residues.

The V call is TRBV6-4, the J call TRBJ2-2, with a weak D call TRBD2 (6 bases). The CDR3 is 16 amino acids. The germline V gene encodes CDR1 MRHNA and CDR2 SNTAGT. The V gene lost 0 bases and the J gene lost 6 bases, with 14 bases spanning the gap. DNA for the CDR3: TGTGCCAGCAGTGACTCGTTGGAGGGTCGGGCCGGGGAGCTGTTTTTT. Protein sequence: CASSDSLEGRAGELFF.

In its sample, this clone was seen once. The chain is built from TRBV5-5 and TRBJ2-2; no clear D gene. The CDR3 is made up of 16 amino acids. V was pared by 0 bases and J by 6 bases, with 15 bases between. Per germline, CDR1 SGHKS and CDR2 YYEKEE (reference sequence). CDR3 coding DNA: TGTGCCAGCAGCTTGGTGGATGCGCCGGTCGCCGGGGAGCTGTTTTTT. Protein product: CASSLVDAPVAGELFF.

The rearrangement links TRBV4-2 to TRBJ2-1; 10 bases are shared with TRBD1. This CDR3 contains 17 residues. V shed 0 bases and J 2 bases; nucleotides not matched to a gene: 4. Per the germline V gene, CDR1 is LGHNA and CDR2 is YNFKEQ. CDR3 bases: TGTGCCAGCAGCCAAGATCCCGGACAGGGGGCCTACAATGAGCAGTTCTTC. Amino acid sequence: CASSQDPGQGAYNEQFF.

The sample holds a few counts of this clone. The chain combines TRBV7-9 with TRBJ1-6; weak D call: TRBD1 (5 bases). Germline-derived CDR1 and CDR2 are SEHNR and FQNEAQ (reference sequence). This CDR3 comprises 16 residues. Trimming shortened V by 0 bases and J by 6 bases, and 12 bases separated the two germline ends. The CDR3 DNA reads TGTGCCAGCAGCTTAGCGGGAACGGGGACTAATTCACCCCTCCACTTT. This sequence encodes CASSLAGTGTNSPLHF.

CDR3: CATSSNRLTNEKLFF. The CDR3 nucleotides read TGTGCCACCAGCAGTAACAGGTTAACTAATGAAAAACTGTTTTTT. The chain combines TRBV15 with TRBJ1-4, with a tentative D call TRBD1 (5 bases). CDR1 is LNHNV, CDR2 YYDKDF, per germline (reference sequence). The V end lost 3 bases, the J end lost 1 base, and 9 bases lay between the germline ends. There are 15 residues in the CDR3.

This clone turned up a few times. The genes are TRBV7-9 and TRBJ1-1; no clear D. The CDR3 has 11 residues. V was clipped by 3 bases and J by 6 bases, with 5 bases between them. The germline gives CDR1 SEHNR, CDR2 FQNEAQ (reference sequence). Here the CDR3 DNA reads TGTGCCAGCAGCTTGTCCGCTGAAGCTTTCTTT. This gives the protein CASSLSAEAFF.

V is TRBV7-9 and J is TRBJ2-2, with 12 positions matching TRBD2. This CDR3 is built from 15 residues. The junction had 4 bases not matched to a gene; V was cut back by 7 bases and J by 4 bases. Per the germline V gene, CDR1 is SEHNR and CDR2 is FQNEAQ (reference sequence). Here the CDR3 reads CASTLAGGGTGELFF. Here the CDR3 DNA reads TGTGCCAGCACCCTAGCGGGGGGGGGCACCGGGGAGCTGTTTTTT.